The 13 T cell receptor beta chains below all came from one sample that was sequenced in a study of T cell clonotyping in hematopoietic cell transplantation. TCRdb's copy holds only in-frame clones and misses some; the assay was immunoSEQ multiplex PCR. The sample yields 40,000 to 55,000 clones, 85% to 95% seen once. The specimen was peripheral blood mononuclear cells. The receptor set was obtained from a woman aged 45 to 65 in good health. Some clones in this sample may be carry-over from other donors' samples.

The chain is built from TRBV11-3 and TRBJ2-2; 9 bases align to TRBD2. The germline CDR1 and CDR2 sequences are SGHNT and YENEEA. The CDR3 extends over 15 amino acids. Trimming took 5 bases from V and 5 from J; bases not matched to a gene: 6. CDR3 sequence reads: CASSTGTSRTGELFF. Here the CDR3 DNA reads TGTGCCAGCAGCACAGGGACTAGCCGGACCGGGGAGCTGTTTTTT.

The chain has TRBV5-4 and TRBJ1-1; D is uncertain. The length of the CDR3 is 14 residues. Germline V gene data show CDR1 as SGHNT and CDR2 as YYREEE (reference sequence). With 0 bases removed from V and 6 bases from J, the gap between germline ends came to 12 bases. CDR3 region: CASSLGGWRAEAFF. The CDR3 region has the DNA TGTGCCAGCAGCTTGGGTGGGTGGAGGGCTGAAGCTTTCTTT.

The V gene is TRBV7-2, the J gene TRBJ2-5, with D possibly matching TRBD2 (6 bases). This CDR3 has 14 amino acids. Trimming removed 7 bases from V and 7 bases from J, with 19 bases in between. Germline V lookup: CDR1 SGHTA, CDR2 FQGNSA. CDR3 sequence reads: CASTQPGRGGTQYF. DNA of the CDR3: TGTGCCAGCACCCAACCCGGGCGGGGAGGGACCCAGTACTTC.

The chain joins TRBV6-5 to TRBJ1-4; D call uncertain. Trimming took off 6 bases at V and 5 bases at J, with 13 bases between the two ends. Germline CDR1 MNHEY, CDR2 SVGAGI. The CDR3 covers 14 residues. The CDR3 loop is CASSTPDGNEKLFF. The CDR3 DNA reads TGTGCCAGCAGCACCCCGGACGGGAATGAAAAACTGTTTTTT.

This chain links TRBV19 with TRBJ1-1, with TRBD1 matching over 8 bases. The CDR3 is 15 amino acids. V lost 8 bases and J lost 1; bases outside the gene matches: 9. Germline loops: CDR1 LNHDA, CDR2 SQIVND (reference sequence). The CDR3, as DNA: TGTGCCAGTTCAAGGACAGGGTACGGGAACACTGAAGCTTTCTTT. Protein sequence: CASSRTGYGNTEAFF.

The CDR3 region is CASSLGAPYEQYF. The CDR3 coding sequence is TGTGCCAGTAGTCTTGGCGCACCCTACGAGCAGTACTTC. This rearrangement joins TRBV19 to TRBJ2-7; no definite D call. V lost 5 bases and J 2 bases, leaving 10 bases between the germline ends. The CDR3 loop spans 13 amino acids. The V gene's germline CDR1 is LNHDA and CDR2 SQIVND (reference sequence).

V is TRBV10-3 and J is TRBJ1-2, with D uncertain. V was shortened by 3 bases and J by 2 bases, with 4 bases between the two germline ends. The CDR3 extends over 12 amino acids. Germline assignment: CDR1 ENHRY and CDR2 SYGVKD. CDR3 region: CAISEVNYGYTF. The CDR3 DNA reads as TGTGCCATCAGTGAAGTAAACTATGGCTACACCTTC.

V gene TRBV7-9 combines with J gene TRBJ2-5; unclear D gene. CDR3 length equals 15 residues. Trimming stripped 2 bases from V and 1 base from J, with 11 bases between. Germline V gene data show CDR1 as SEHNR and CDR2 as FQNEAQ (reference sequence). As DNA, the CDR3 is TGTGCCAGCAGCTTACCGATGGTGATCCAAGAGACCCAGTACTTC. This codes for CASSLPMVIQETQYF. Based on the CDR3 plus reference TRBV7-9 and TRBJ2-5, the full variable domain is DTGVSQNPRHKITKRGQNVTFRCDPISEHNRLYWYRQTLGQGPEFLTYFQNEAQLEKSRLLSDRFSAERPKGSFSTLEIQRTEQGDSAMYLCASSLPMVIQETQYFGPGTRLLVL.

The chain couples TRBV4-1 to TRBJ1-2; 8 positions match TRBD1. Germline V gene data show CDR1 as MGHRA and CDR2 as YSYEKL. V shed 0 bases and J 6 bases; nucleotides not matched to a gene: 6. CDR3 size: 15 residues. The CDR3 DNA reads TGCGCCAGCAGCCAAGAAGACAAGACAGGGGATGGCTACACCTTC. Protein product: CASSQEDKTGDGYTF.

The chain couples TRBV4-1 to TRBJ2-4; 9 nucleotides match TRBD1. The CDR3 sequence is 17 residues long. The trim removed 4 bases at V and 7 bases at J, leaving 14 bases unmatched. Per the germline V gene, CDR1 is MGHRA and CDR2 is YSYEKL. Here the CDR3 DNA reads TGCGCCAGCAGCCGCGGACAGGGGTTGTCTTCCGGGAACATTCAGTACTTC. Protein: CASSRGQGLSSGNIQYF.

V is TRBV2 and J is TRBJ1-1, with D tentatively TRBD1 (6 bases). The CDR3 has 11 residues. Per the germline V gene, CDR1 is SNHLY and CDR2 is FYNNEI. V was pared by 10 bases and J by 1 base, with 7 bases between. DNA of the CDR3: TGTGCCACGACAGGGAACACTGAAGCTTTCTTT. It codes for CATTGNTEAFF. Based on the CDR3 plus reference TRBV2 and TRBJ1-1, the full variable domain is EPEVTQTPSHQVTQMGQEVILRCVPISNHLYFYWYRQILGQKVEFLVSFYNNEISEKSEIFDDQFSVERPDGSNFTLKIRSTKLEDSAMYFCATTGNTEAFFGQGTRLTVV.

The V and J genes are TRBV5-1 and TRBJ2-1, with 8 bases lining up with TRBD2. Germline assignment: CDR1 SGHRS and CDR2 YFSETQ. The CDR3 spans 16 residues. Unmatched junction bases numbered 10, after V lost 2 bases and J lost 6 bases. CDR3 loop: CASSFSSGGALNEQFF. CDR3 coding DNA: TGCGCCAGCAGCTTCTCCTCCGGGGGGGCCCTCAATGAGCAGTTCTTC.

The genes are TRBV9 and TRBJ1-1; weak D call: TRBD1 (6 bases). Trimming cost V 4 bases and J 2 bases, with 9 bases left between them. This CDR3 has 13 amino acids. Germline V gives CDR1 SGDLS, CDR2 YYNGEE. The CDR3 nucleotides read TGTGCCAGCAGCTTACAGGGTAACACTGAAGCTTTCTTT. This gives the protein CASSLQGNTEAFF. Full variable domain (outside the CDR3, taken from reference TRBV9 and TRBJ1-1): DSGVTQTPKHLITATGQRVTLRCSPRSGDLSVYWYQQSLDQGLQFLIQYYNGEERAKGNILERFSAQQFPDLHSELNLSSLELGDSALYFCASSLQGNTEAFFGQGTRLTVV.